This T cell receptor beta chain is drawn from a study of graft-versus-host responses after intestinal transplantation. Study-level findings and limits: After transplant, early declines in HvG clones were associated with peak levels of circulating GvH clones.

Using immunoSEQ multiplex PCR, the repertoire was profiled, and TCRdb retains in-frame clones only, with some absent. The data contain fewer than 50,000 clones, around 90% of them singletons. The J segment lost 0 bases and the V segment lost 4 bases, leaving 5 bases of the junction unmatched. There are 17 residues in the CDR3. In the case of this clone: Its target is unknown.

The receptor was isolated from a human patient who received an intestinal transplant, so some T cells may come from the graft donor. Specimen: PBMCs, collected 524 days after transplant. The chain links TRBV5-3 to TRBJ1-4, with 11 bases aligning to TRBD1. TRBV5-3 has ORF status, its function being uncertain. CDR3 DNA sequence: TGTGCCAGAAGCCCGGACAGGGGGCCTGCAACTAATGAAAAACTGTTTTTT. Protein product: CARSPDRGPATNEKLFF.